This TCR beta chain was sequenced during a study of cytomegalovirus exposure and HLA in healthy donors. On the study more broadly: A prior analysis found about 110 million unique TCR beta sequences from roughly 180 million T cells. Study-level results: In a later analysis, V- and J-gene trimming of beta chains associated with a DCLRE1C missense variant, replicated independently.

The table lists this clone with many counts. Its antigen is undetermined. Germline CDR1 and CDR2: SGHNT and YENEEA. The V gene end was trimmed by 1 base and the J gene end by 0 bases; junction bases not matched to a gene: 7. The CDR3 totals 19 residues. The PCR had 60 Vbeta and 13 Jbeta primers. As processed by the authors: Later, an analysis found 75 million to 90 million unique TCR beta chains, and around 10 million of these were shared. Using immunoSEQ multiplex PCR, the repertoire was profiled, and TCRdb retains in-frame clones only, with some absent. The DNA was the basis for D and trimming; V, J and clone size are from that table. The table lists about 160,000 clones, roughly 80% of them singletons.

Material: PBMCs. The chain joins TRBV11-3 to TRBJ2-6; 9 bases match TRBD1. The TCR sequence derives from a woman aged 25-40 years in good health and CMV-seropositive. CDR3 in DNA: TGTGCCAGCAGCTTAGGGCTGGGACAGGGAAACTCTGGGGCCAACGTCCTGACTTTC. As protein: CASSLGLGQGNSGANVLTF.